This record looks at one TCR beta chain sequence and its context. The assay was immunoSEQ multiplex PCR, and TCRdb's table has in-frame clones only and misses some. This table has over 150,000 clones, around 78% appearing once. This entry belongs to a study of blood T cell repertoires in COVID-19. The CDR3 spans 15 residues. V was cut by 0 bases and J by 4 bases, with 11 bases left in between. Germline assignment: CDR1 SGHRS and CDR2 YFSETQ. This sequence was found in a man older than 75 with acute or convalescent COVID-19. Material for sequencing was peripheral blood. The V and J genes are TRBV5-1 and TRBJ2-1; D might be TRBD2 (6 bases). For the CDR3, the DNA is TGCGCCAGCAGCTTGGAGGCAGGGACTTACAATGAGCAGTTCTTC. Its translation is CASSLEAGTYNEQFF.